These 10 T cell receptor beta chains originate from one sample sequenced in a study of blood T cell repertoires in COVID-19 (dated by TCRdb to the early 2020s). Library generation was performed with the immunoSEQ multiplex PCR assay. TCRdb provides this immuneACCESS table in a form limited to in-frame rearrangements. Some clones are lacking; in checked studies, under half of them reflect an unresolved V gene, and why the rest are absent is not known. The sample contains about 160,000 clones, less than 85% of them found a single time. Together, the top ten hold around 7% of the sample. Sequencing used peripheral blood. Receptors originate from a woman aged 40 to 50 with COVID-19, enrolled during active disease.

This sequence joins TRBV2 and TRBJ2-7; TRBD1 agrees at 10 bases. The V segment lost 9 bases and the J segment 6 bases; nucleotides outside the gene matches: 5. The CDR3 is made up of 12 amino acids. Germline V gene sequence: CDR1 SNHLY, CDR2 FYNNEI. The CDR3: CARSRDRGEQYF. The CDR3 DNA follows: TGTGCCAGGTCCCGGGACAGGGGCGAGCAGTACTTC.

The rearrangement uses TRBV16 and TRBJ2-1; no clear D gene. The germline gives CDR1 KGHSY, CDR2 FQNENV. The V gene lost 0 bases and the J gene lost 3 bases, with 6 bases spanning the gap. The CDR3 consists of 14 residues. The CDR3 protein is CASSQSSIYNEQFF. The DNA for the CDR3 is TGTGCCAGCAGCCAATCTAGCATCTACAATGAGCAGTTCTTC. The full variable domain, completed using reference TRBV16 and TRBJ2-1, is GEEVAQTPKHLVRGEGQKAKLYCAPIKGHSYVFWYQQVLKNEFKFLISFQNENVFDETGMPKERFSAKCLPNSPCSLEIQATKLEDSAVYFCASSQSSIYNEQFFGPGTRLTVL.

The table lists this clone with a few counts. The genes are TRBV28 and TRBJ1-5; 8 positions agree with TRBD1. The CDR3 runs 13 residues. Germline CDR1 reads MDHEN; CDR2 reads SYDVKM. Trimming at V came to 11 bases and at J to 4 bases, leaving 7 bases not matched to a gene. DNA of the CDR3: TGTGCCTCGCAGGGGGCCAAAAATCAGCCCCAGCATTTT. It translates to CASQGAKNQPQHF.

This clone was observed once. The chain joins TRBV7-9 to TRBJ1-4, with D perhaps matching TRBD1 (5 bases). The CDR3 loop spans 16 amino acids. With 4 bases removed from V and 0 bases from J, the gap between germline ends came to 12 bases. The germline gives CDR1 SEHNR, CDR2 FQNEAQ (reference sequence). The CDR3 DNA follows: TGTGCCAGCAGCTCCTCAGGGATTCCAACTAATGAAAAACTGTTTTTT. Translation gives CASSSSGIPTNEKLFF.

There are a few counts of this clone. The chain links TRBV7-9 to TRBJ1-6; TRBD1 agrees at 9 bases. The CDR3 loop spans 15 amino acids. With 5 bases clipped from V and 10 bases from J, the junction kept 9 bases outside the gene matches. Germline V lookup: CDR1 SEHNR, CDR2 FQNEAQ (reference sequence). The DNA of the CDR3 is TGTGCCAGCAGCGCCTCGGACAGGGGAGCCTCACCCCTCCACTTT. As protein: CASSASDRGASPLHF.

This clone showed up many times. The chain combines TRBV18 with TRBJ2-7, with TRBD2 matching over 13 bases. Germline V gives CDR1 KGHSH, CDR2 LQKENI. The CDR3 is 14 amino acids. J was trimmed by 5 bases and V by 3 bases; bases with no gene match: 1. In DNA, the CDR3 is TGTGCCAGCTCACCGGGGACTAGCGGGAACGAGCAGTACTTC. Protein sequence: CASSPGTSGNEQYF.

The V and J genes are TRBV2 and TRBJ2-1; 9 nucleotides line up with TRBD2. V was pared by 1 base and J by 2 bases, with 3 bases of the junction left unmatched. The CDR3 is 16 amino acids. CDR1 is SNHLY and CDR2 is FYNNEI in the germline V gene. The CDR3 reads CASSEGSSGTYNEQFF. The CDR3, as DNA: TGTGCCAGCAGTGAAGGCTCTAGCGGGACCTACAATGAGCAGTTCTTC.

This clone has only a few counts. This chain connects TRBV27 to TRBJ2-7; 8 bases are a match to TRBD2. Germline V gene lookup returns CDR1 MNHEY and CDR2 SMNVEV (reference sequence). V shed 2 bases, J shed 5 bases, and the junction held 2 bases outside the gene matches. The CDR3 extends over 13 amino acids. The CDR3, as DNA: TGTGCCAGCAGTTTACGGGAGGGCCACGAGCAGTACTTC. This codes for CASSLREGHEQYF.

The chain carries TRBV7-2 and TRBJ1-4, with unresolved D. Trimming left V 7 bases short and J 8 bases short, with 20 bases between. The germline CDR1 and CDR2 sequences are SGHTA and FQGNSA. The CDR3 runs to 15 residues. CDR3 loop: CASTLRRGMGEKLFF. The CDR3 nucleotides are TGTGCCAGCACCCTGAGGCGCGGGATGGGAGAAAAACTGTTTTTT.

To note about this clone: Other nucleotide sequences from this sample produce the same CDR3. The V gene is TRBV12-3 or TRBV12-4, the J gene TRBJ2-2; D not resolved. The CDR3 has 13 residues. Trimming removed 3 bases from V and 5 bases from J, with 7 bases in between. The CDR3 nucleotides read TGTGCCAGCAGTTTCTCCCTTACCGGGGAGCTGTTTTTT. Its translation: CASSFSLTGELFF.